The 29 T cell receptor beta chains presented below share a single source sample, sequenced in a study of blood T cells in healthy people across ages. A second PCR, run for about 7 to 11 cycles, used a sample-barcoded 5' primer plus a J-beta primer mix. MiXCR, run by TCRdb on the 5' RACE reads, gives a single entry per CDR3 protein. This table holds about 1,000,000 distinct CDR3 sequences, 40% to 45% found once. Sequencing was performed on blood. These receptors came from a woman aged 60-75 years in good health.

This clonotype was counted many times. This chain uses TRBV3-1 with TRBJ2-1; D is undetermined. This CDR3 has 12 residues. CDR1 LGHDT and CDR2 YNNKEL come from the germline V gene (reference sequence). V dropped 4 bases and J dropped 4 bases, with 5 bases sitting between them. The CDR3 protein is CASSPSYNEQFF. The CDR3 coding sequence is TGTGCCAGCAGCCCCTCTTACAATGAGCAGTTCTTC.

The genes are TRBV5-1 and TRBJ2-5, with D unclear. The V gene lost 1 base and the J gene lost 11 bases, with 39 bases spanning the gap. CDR1 is SGHRS and CDR2 is YFSETQ in the germline V gene. The length of the CDR3 is 21 residues. The DNA of the CDR3 is TGCGCCAGCAGCTTGTACATGGCTGCGGAGTGGGCCCCGCAATTCTACAATGAGCAGTACTTC. It yields the protein CASSLYMAAEWAPQFYNEQYF.

This chain uses TRBV27 with TRBJ2-7; no clear D gene. Trimming pared 6 bases from V and 6 bases from J, leaving 15 bases between. Germline CDR1 reads MNHEY; CDR2 reads SMNVEV (reference sequence). The CDR3 is 13 amino acids. The chain's CDR3 is CASSQAVGAEQYF. In DNA form, the CDR3 reads TGTGCCAGCAGCCAGGCGGTCGGAGCCGAGCAGTACTTC.

This clonotype showed up just a few times. The V call is TRBV11-2, the J call TRBJ2-1, with TRBD2 matching over 7 bases. Germline CDR1 is SGHAT and CDR2 is FQNNGV. After removal of 0 bases from V and 6 bases from J, the junction contained 11 bases not matched to a gene. This CDR3 has 17 residues. CDR3 DNA sequence: TGTGCCAGCAGCTTAGATCGGAGACTAGCCCCCCTCAATGAGCAGTTCTTC. This codes for CASSLDRRLAPLNEQFF.

As regards this clonotype: A much larger clone differs by one base, so this may be a read error. V gene TRBV5-6 combines with J gene TRBJ2-3; D is unresolved. The CDR3 sequence is 14 residues long. V gave up 4 bases and J gave up 4 bases, with 13 bases separating them. Per the germline V gene, CDR1 is SGHDT and CDR2 is YYEEEE. The CDR3 here is CASSPMDGSDTQYF. DNA for the CDR3: TGTGCCAGCAGCCCTATGGACGGTTCAGATACGCAGTATTTT.

The DNA of the CDR3 is TGTGCCACGAAGAATACAGTGAACACTGAAGCTTTCTTT. Translation gives CATKNTVNTEAFF. The chain recombines TRBV12-3 or TRBV12-4 with TRBJ1-1; the D is unclear. This CDR3 is built from 13 residues. Trimming removed 10 bases from V and 0 bases from J, with 12 bases in between.

The J gene is TRBJ1-1, the V gene TRBV5-1, with D unclear. The germline V and J ends were trimmed by 0 bases and 1 base, with 7 bases remaining between them. Germline CDR1 SGHRS, CDR2 YFSETQ. The CDR3 sequence is 14 residues long. CDR3 region: CASSLGPQNTEAFF. The CDR3 DNA reads as TGCGCCAGCAGCTTGGGCCCTCAGAACACTGAAGCTTTCTTT.

V is TRBV28 and J is TRBJ1-5, with D maybe TRBD1 (6 bases). Germline V gene data show CDR1 as MDHEN and CDR2 as SYDVKM. The CDR3 is 17 amino acids. Trimming removed 6 bases at V and 0 bases at J, with 18 bases between. CDR3 nucleotides: TGTGCCAGCAGCCCATTTTTGGGGGCGAGTAGCAATCAGCCCCAGCATTTT. Residues: CASSPFLGASSNQPQHF.

The gene calls are TRBV28 and TRBJ1-1; D ambiguous. Germline-derived CDR1 and CDR2 are MDHEN and SYDVKM. V was trimmed by 6 bases and J by 7 bases, leaving 9 bases between them. The CDR3 has 11 residues. The CDR3 protein is CASSRPVEAFF. CDR3 DNA sequence: TGTGCCAGCAGCCGACCCGTTGAAGCTTTCTTT.

This clonotype was observed a few times. The V gene is TRBV7-9, the J gene TRBJ2-1; a possible D gene is TRBD1 (6 bases). V dropped 7 bases and J dropped 0 bases, with 10 bases sitting between them. From germline, CDR1 is SEHNR and CDR2 FQNEAQ (reference sequence). The CDR3 length is 14 residues. The CDR3 spells CASTRGDSYNEQFF. CDR3 coding DNA: TGTGCCAGCACCAGGGGCGACTCCTACAATGAGCAGTTCTTC. Full variable domain (remainder filled in from reference TRBV7-9 and TRBJ2-1): DTGVSQNPRHKITKRGQNVTFRCDPISEHNRLYWYRQTLGQGPEFLTYFQNEAQLEKSRLLSDRFSAERPKGSFSTLEIQRTEQGDSAMYLCASTRGDSYNEQFFGPGTRLTVL.

Details on this clonotype: A read error may produce the germline difference seen at one junction end. The chain employs TRBV15 and TRBJ2-3, with a tentative D call TRBD1 (5 bases). Germline lookup yields CDR1 LNHNV and CDR2 YYDKDF (reference sequence). The length of the CDR3 is 14 residues. CDR3 sequence reads: CVTRLEQATDTRYF. DNA of the CDR3: TGTGTCACCAGATTAGAACAGGCCACAGATACGCGGTATTTT.

The CDR3 region has the DNA TGTGCCAGCAGTTTAGTCGGCGGATATCAGCCCCAGCATTTT. Translating it yields CASSLVGGYQPQHF. This chain links TRBV27 with TRBJ1-5; no clear D gene. The CDR3 sequence is 14 residues long. Deletions cut 2 bases from V and 5 bases from J, with 10 bases between. CDR1 is MNHEY, CDR2 SMNVEV, per germline (reference sequence).

The CDR3 DNA reads TGTGCCAGCAGTGAACGTTTGACGGTCAGCTCCTACGAGCAGTACTTC. It is translated as CASSERLTVSSYEQYF. The chain couples TRBV6-1 to TRBJ2-4; D is uncertain. Near its end, the DNA agrees better with TRBJ2-7, so the J call may be wrong. This CDR3 region has 16 residues. CDR1 is MNHNS and CDR2 is SASEGT in the germline V gene.

CDR3 loop: CASSVGTSGRSTDTQYF. CDR3 in DNA: TGTGCCAGCAGCGTGGGGACTAGCGGGAGGAGTACAGATACGCAGTATTTT. The rearrangement links TRBV7-3 to TRBJ2-3; 15 positions agree with TRBD2. Germline V gives CDR1 SGHTA, CDR2 FQGTGA. This CDR3 contains 17 residues. V dropped 5 bases and J dropped 3; count of bases not matched to a gene: 6. Together with reference TRBV7-3 and TRBJ2-3, the CDR3 gives the full variable domain: GAGVSQTPSNKVTEKGKYVELRCDPISGHTALYWYRQSLGQGPEFLIYFQGTGAADDSGLPNDRFFAVRPEGSVSTLKIQRTERGDSAVYLCASSVGTSGRSTDTQYFGPGTRLTVL.

The rearrangement links TRBV27 to TRBJ2-6; no definite D call. With 3 bases removed from V and 5 bases from J, the gap between germline ends came to 11 bases. Looked up from germline, CDR1 is MNHEY and CDR2 is SMNVEV (reference sequence). This CDR3 contains 15 residues. CDR3 residues: CASSFEGFRANVLTF. DNA of the CDR3: TGTGCCAGCAGTTTTGAAGGGTTCAGGGCCAACGTCCTGACTTTC. Combining the CDR3 with reference TRBV27 and TRBJ2-6 gives the whole variable domain EAQVTQNPRYLITVTGKKLTVTCSQNMNHEYMSWYRQDPGLGLRQIYYSMNVEVTDKGDVPEGYKVSRKEKRNFPLILESPSPNQTSLYFCASSFEGFRANVLTFGAGSRLTVL.

The chain has TRBV5-1 and TRBJ2-1, with D maybe TRBD2 (6 bases). CDR1 and CDR2 (germline): SGHRS, YFSETQ. The germline V and J ends were trimmed by 4 bases and 2 bases, with 16 bases remaining between them. The CDR3 runs 16 residues. The DNA of the CDR3 is TGCGCCAGCAGCGTGGAGGGTCCACTCCCCTACAATGAGCAGTTCTTC. It translates to CASSVEGPLPYNEQFF.

This clonotype has just a few counts. V is TRBV25-1 and J is TRBJ2-5, with TRBD2 as a possible D gene (5 bases). V shed 2 bases and J shed 4 bases, with 8 bases lying between them. The CDR3 is made up of 13 amino acids. CDR1 is MGHDK and CDR2 is SYGVNS in the germline V gene. The CDR3 loop reads CASSELGRETQYF. The CDR3 DNA follows: TGTGCCAGCAGTGAACTGGGGAGAGAGACCCAGTACTTC.

Comments on this clonotype: The germline gene is not matched at one end of the junction; a read error may be the cause. V gene TRBV9 combines with J gene TRBJ2-3; 16 bases are a match to TRBD2. CDR3 length equals 17 residues. Germline CDR1 SGDLS, CDR2 YYNGEE. The CDR3: CASTQGLAGGRSDTQYF. CDR3 nucleotide sequence: TGCGCCAGCACCCAGGGACTAGCGGGAGGGCGGTCGGATACGCAGTATTTT.

The chain carries TRBV12-3 or TRBV12-4 and TRBJ2-3; TRBD2 agrees at 7 bases. This CDR3 comprises 15 residues. V lost 3 bases and J lost 4; bases outside the gene matches: 7. The CDR3 loop reads CASSLSGMGADTQYF. For the CDR3, the DNA is TGTGCCAGCAGTTTGAGCGGGATGGGTGCAGATACGCAGTATTTT.

This clonotype was picked up a small number of times. This chain links TRBV6-2 or TRBV6-3 with TRBJ2-1; TRBD2 matches at 9 bases. The CDR3 has 16 residues. J gave up 3 bases and V 6 bases, and 9 bases lay outside the gene matches. The V gene's germline CDR1 is MNHEY and CDR2 SVGEGT. Here the CDR3 DNA reads TGTGCCAGCAGATCCGGGACTAGCATAGGCTACAATGAGCAGTTCTTC. Translating gives CASRSGTSIGYNEQFF.

The rearrangement links TRBV20-1 to TRBJ2-6; D may match TRBD1 or TRBD2 (7 bases each). Germline CDR1 is DFQATT and CDR2 is SNEGSKA (reference sequence). Trimming cost V 3 bases and J 0 bases, with 12 bases left between them. The CDR3 loop spans 16 amino acids. As DNA, the CDR3 is TGCAGTGCTAGGAGCAGGGGGGGCTCTGGGGCCAACGTCCTGACTTTC. It translates to CSARSRGGSGANVLTF.

Worth noting for this clonotype: A clone one base away is much larger, so this may be a read error. The rearrangement links TRBV28 to TRBJ2-7; no firm D call. The J call is in doubt because the DNA end fits TRBJ2-5 better. The CDR3 spans 14 residues. Germline V gene lookup returns CDR1 MDHEN and CDR2 SYDVKM. The CDR3: CVSSFHVWAETQYF. For the CDR3, the DNA is TGTGTCAGCAGTTTCCACGTATGGGCGGAGACCCAGTACTTC.

The CDR3 sequence is CASSYSPGTGYSVELFF. CDR3 DNA sequence: TGTGCCAGCAGTTACAGCCCTGGGACAGGGTACTCCGTGGAGCTGTTTTTT. The chain carries TRBV6-2 or TRBV6-3 and TRBJ2-2, with 9 bases lining up with TRBD1. V lost 2 bases, J lost 10 bases, and 14 bases stayed unmatched. This CDR3 comprises 17 residues. Germline assignment: CDR1 MNHEY and CDR2 SVGEGT.

The chain has TRBV25-1 and TRBJ2-5; 8 bases line up with TRBD2. The last part of the DNA fits TRBJ2-1 better; the J call may be wrong. Per germline, CDR1 MGHDK and CDR2 SYGVNS. The CDR3 sequence is 16 residues long. CDR3 in DNA: TGTGCCAGCAGTGAATTAGGACTAGCAGCCCAAGAGACCCAGTTCTTC. This gives the protein CASSELGLAAQETQFF.

This chain joins TRBV27 and TRBJ2-7, with a weak D call TRBD1 (6 bases). V was pared by 6 bases and J by 0 bases, with 15 bases between. Germline values: CDR1 MNHEY, CDR2 SMNVEV (reference sequence). The CDR3 sequence is 15 residues long. DNA for the CDR3: TGTGCCAGCAGAAAAGTGTCGACAGGCTCCTACGAGCAGTACTTC. It codes for CASRKVSTGSYEQYF.

The chain couples TRBV9 to TRBJ2-3, with 12 bases fitting TRBD2. The length of the CDR3 is 19 residues. The V gene end was trimmed by 0 bases and the J gene end by 3 bases; junction bases not matched to a gene: 11. Germline V gene sequence: CDR1 SGDLS, CDR2 YYNGEE. DNA for the CDR3: TGTGCCAGCAGCGTAGGCCCTAGCGGGAGGGCCCTTGGAACAGATACGCAGTATTTT. This encodes CASSVGPSGRALGTDTQYF.

This chain uses TRBV6-5 with TRBJ2-7; D remains ambiguous. The CDR3 has 13 amino acids. V dropped 6 bases and J dropped 2 bases, with 11 bases sitting between them. Germline assignment: CDR1 MNHEY and CDR2 SVGAGI. This CDR3 reads CASSWASTYEQYF. CDR3 coding DNA: TGTGCCAGCAGCTGGGCGTCTACCTACGAGCAGTACTTC.

The V and J genes are TRBV5-6 and TRBJ2-1; 9 bases fit TRBD2. Germline loops: CDR1 SGHDT, CDR2 YYEEEE. CDR3 length equals 17 residues. V lost 1 base and J lost 5; bases outside the gene matches: 10. CDR3 amino acids: CASSLTGGSGGNNEQFF. The CDR3 DNA is TGTGCCAGCAGCTTGACCGGAGGTAGCGGGGGAAACAATGAGCAGTTCTTC.

The V gene is TRBV20-1, the J gene TRBJ2-4, with D perhaps TRBD2 (6 bases). The better agreement between TRBJ2-7 and the DNA end casts doubt on the J call. Germline V gives CDR1 DFQATT, CDR2 SNEGSKA (reference sequence). This CDR3 has 11 residues. CDR3 bases: TGCAGTGCTAGCGGGAGCTGCGAGCAGTACTTC. Protein: CSASGSCEQYF.